This TCR beta chain was captured by sequencing in a study of CD8 T cells in ankylosing spondylitis. Study results and limitations: A TCR beta motif made of under 10 highly homologous variants seemed typical of ankylosing spondylitis blood. In the blood and synovial fluid of reactive arthritis, some motif variants had been previously reported. It was reported that disease-linked clones were significantly enriched in matched ankylosing spondylitis synovial fluid.

Turning to this clonotype: Its antigen is undetermined.

The V gene lost 7 bases and the J gene lost 2 bases, with 12 bases spanning the gap. This CDR3 has 14 residues. Germline assignment: CDR1 SGHVS and CDR2 FQNEAQ. With molecular barcodes, quantitative 5'-RACE was used to make the TCR beta libraries. TCRdb called the 5' RACE reads again in MiXCR, with one record for every CDR3 protein. The table records 380,000 or so distinct CDR3 sequences, 20% of them present only once. V gene TRBV7-8 combines with J gene TRBJ2-1; D is ambiguous. Sequenced: blood, either unsorted or a sorted T cell fraction (not recorded which). This clonotype originated in a male donor with ankylosing spondylitis or in good health (not recorded which). CDR3 DNA: TGTGCCAGCACCCCCGACGGAGCCTACAATGAGCAGTTCTTC. It is translated as CASTPDGAYNEQFF. The whole variable domain, remainder taken from reference TRBV7-8 and TRBJ2-1, is GAGVSQSPRYKVAKRGQDVALRCDPISGHVSLFWYQQALGQGPEFLTYFQNEAQLDKSGLPSDRFFAERPEGSVSTLKIQRTQQEDSAVYLCASTPDGAYNEQFFGPGTRLTVL.